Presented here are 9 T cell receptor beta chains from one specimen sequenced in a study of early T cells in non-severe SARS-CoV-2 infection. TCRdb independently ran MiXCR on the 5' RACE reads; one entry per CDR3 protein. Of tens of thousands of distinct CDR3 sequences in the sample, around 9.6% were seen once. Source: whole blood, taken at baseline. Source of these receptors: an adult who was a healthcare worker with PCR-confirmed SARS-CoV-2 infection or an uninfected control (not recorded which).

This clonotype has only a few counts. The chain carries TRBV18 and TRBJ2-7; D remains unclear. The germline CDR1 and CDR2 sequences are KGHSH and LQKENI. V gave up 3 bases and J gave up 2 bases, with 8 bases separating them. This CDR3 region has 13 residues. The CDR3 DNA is TGTGCCAGCTCACCTCCCAATACCTACGAGCAGTACTTC. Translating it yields CASSPPNTYEQYF.

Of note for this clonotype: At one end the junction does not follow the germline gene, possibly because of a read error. The CDR3 protein is CASSPRTGTDEKYF. For the CDR3, the DNA is TGTGCCAGCTCACCGCGGACCGGGACAGACGAGAAGTACTTC. The chain recombines TRBV18 with TRBJ2-7, with 7 nucleotides matching TRBD1. The CDR3 length is 14 residues. Germline assignment: CDR1 KGHSH and CDR2 LQKENI.

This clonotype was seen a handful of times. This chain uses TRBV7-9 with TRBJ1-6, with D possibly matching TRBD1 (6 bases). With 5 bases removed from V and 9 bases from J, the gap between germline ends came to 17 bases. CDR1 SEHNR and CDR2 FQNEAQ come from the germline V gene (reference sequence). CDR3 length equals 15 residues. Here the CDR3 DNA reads TGTGCCAGCAGCCAAGGGGGGCTTAATTCTTCACCCCTCCACTTT. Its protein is CASSQGGLNSSPLHF.

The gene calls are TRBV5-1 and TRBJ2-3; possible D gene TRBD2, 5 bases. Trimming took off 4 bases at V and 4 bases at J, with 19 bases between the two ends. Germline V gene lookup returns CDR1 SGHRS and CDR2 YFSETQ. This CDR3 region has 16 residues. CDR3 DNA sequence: TGCGCCAGCAGCCTCTCCCCTAGCAGTAACCCAGATACGCAGTATTTT. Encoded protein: CASSLSPSSNPDTQYF.

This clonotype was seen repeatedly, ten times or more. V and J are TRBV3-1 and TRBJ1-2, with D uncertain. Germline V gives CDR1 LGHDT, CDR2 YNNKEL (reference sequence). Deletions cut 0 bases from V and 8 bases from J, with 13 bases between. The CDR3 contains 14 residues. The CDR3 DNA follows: TGTGCCAGCAGCCAAGATTACGTCCGGGAAGGCTACACCTTC. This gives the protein CASSQDYVREGYTF.

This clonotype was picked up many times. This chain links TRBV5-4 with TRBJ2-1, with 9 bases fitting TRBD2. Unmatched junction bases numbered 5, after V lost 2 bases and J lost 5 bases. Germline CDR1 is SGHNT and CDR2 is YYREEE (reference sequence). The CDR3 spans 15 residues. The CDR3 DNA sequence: TGTGCCAGCAGCTTTAAGTCTAGCGGGAACAATGAGCAGTTCTTC. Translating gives CASSFKSSGNNEQFF.

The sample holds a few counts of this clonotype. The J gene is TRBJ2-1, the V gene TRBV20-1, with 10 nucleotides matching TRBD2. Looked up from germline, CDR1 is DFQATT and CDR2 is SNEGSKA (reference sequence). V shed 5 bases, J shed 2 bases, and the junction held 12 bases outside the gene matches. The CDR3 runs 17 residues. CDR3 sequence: CSAPYRTSGTAYNEQFF. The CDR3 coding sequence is TGCAGTGCTCCCTATAGGACTAGCGGAACAGCCTACAATGAGCAGTTCTTC.

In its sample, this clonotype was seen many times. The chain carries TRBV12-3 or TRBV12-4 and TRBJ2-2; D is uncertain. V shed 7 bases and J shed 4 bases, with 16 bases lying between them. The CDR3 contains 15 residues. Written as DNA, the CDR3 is TGTGCCAGCACCACGGACCCCTACGGCACCGGGGAGCTGTTTTTT. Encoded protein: CASTTDPYGTGELFF.

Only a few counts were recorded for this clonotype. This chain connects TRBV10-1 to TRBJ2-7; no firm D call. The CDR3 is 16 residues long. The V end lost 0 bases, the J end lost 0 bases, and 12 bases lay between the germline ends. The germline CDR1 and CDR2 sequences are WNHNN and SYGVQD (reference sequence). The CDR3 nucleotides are TGCGCCAGCAGTGAGTCGAAGCGTGGGATCTCCTACGAGCAGTACTTC. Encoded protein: CASSESKRGISYEQYF.